The rows below give T cell receptor beta chains drawn from one sample of a study of T cell responses to AZD1222 COVID-19 vaccine. Profiled with immunoSEQ multiplex PCR; TCRdb holds only in-frame clones, not every one. The profile shows tens of thousands of clones, approximately 82% of them singletons. The sequencing here drew on peripheral blood, taken on day 0 of AZD1222 vaccination. The receptors come from an adult in good health. Each CDR3 is given without its conserved first and last residue.

TRBJ1-1 | TRBV7-9 | ASSLVSASGF
TRBJ1-1 | TRBV29-1 | SVDLTGGPEAF
TRBJ2-7 | TRBV10-2 | ASRAGGSYEQY
TRBJ1-2 | TRBV27 | ASSTRQTQVGYT
TRBJ1-2 | TRBV5-4 | ASSMRDGGYT
TRBJ1-3 | TRBV27 | ASAPSSGNTIY
TRBJ1-1 | TRBV27 | ASSPRGMGTEAF
TRBJ1-5 | TRBV28 | ASSRGTGGNQPQH
TRBJ2-6 | TRBV27 | ASSLSGGYISGANVLT
TRBJ2-2 | TRBV6-6 | ASSAGTGYTGELF
TRBJ2-7 | TRBV27 | ASSRLAGVYEQY
TRBJ2-3 | TRBV19 | ASSSGQGARDTQY
TRBJ2-2 | TRBV7-3 | ASSWANTGELF
TRBJ1-6 | TRBV5-5 | ASSLGQGMRNSPLH
TRBJ2-7 | TRBV19 | ASTNTGFSYEQY
TRBJ1-4 | TRBV4-1 | ASSQAGENEKLF
TRBJ1-2 | TRBV18 | ASSRQTGTLHSYT
TRBJ2-4 | TRBV2 | ASSPRLAKNIQY
TRBJ2-3 | TRBV7-9 | ASSAQGLLTDTQY
TRBJ2-1 | TRBV5-4 | ASSSPSGRANEQF
TRBJ2-1 | TRBV9 | ASSPPGIAGGSYNEQF
TRBJ2-6 | TRBV19 | GSGANVLT
TRBJ2-2 | TRBV14 | ASSPGTYTGELF
TRBJ2-2 | TRBV5-5 | ASSFGLPNTGELF
TRBJ2-2 | TRBV4-1 | ASTWRESTGELF
TRBJ1-5 | TRBV18 | ASSRSGQPFNQPQH
TRBJ2-5 | TRBV11-3 | ASSLERTGGESETQY
TRBJ2-2 | TRBV4-1 | ASSHPWPSIGGELF
TRBJ1-3 | TRBV19 | ASSAQGHYGNTIY
TRBJ1-2 | TRBV12-3/TRBV12-4 | ASSAEGASGYT
TRBJ1-2 | TRBV28 | ASSLNWGYT
TRBJ1-1 | TRBV24-1 | ATSDHQGSTEAF
TRBJ1-1 | TRBV9 | ASSQGQGNTEAF
TRBJ1-6 | TRBV28 | ASSLSQSNSPLH
TRBJ1-2 | TRBV2 | ASSEPLTLAAANYGYT
TRBJ1-2 | TRBV30 | AWSRQNGGYT
TRBJ1-2 | TRBV28 | ASEPPETGLYGYT
TRBJ1-3 | TRBV19 | ASTSQGLLSGNTIY
TRBJ2-5 | TRBV19 | ASSGTQGETQY
TRBJ1-4 | TRBV9 | ASSGTGEPNEKLF
TRBJ2-5 | TRBV11-3 | ASSSRLAGTETQY
TRBJ2-3 | TRBV18 | ASSPLPGLAGGSTDTQY
TRBJ2-7 | TRBV24-1 | ATSPGTSGSSSYEQY
TRBJ2-6 | TRBV5-1 | ASSVNLGLRSGANVLT
TRBJ1-5 | TRBV7-2 | ASSLGGQQPQH
TRBJ2-5 | TRBV4-2 | ASSPEALQETQY
TRBJ1-2 | TRBV3-1/TRBV3-2 | ASSSTGGANYGYT
TRBJ2-3 | TRBV29-1 | SVEGHRNTDTQY
TRBJ1-3 | TRBV5-4 | ASRQREQDTIY
TRBJ1-5 | TRBV5-6 | ASSLYDATNQPQH
TRBJ2-5 | TRBV7-6 | ASSLVRSETQY